The 13 T cell receptor beta chains below all came from one sample that was sequenced in a study of cytomegalovirus exposure and HLA in healthy donors. A multiplex PCR was run with 60 Vbeta primers and 13 Jbeta primers. TCRdb's table, derived via immunoSEQ multiplex PCR, lists solely in-frame clones and lacks some. The sample holds about 160,000 clones, roughly 80% seen once. The sample comprised PBMCs. Every receptor here comes from a man aged 18 to 29 in good health and CMV-seronegative.

The chain carries TRBV6-5 and TRBJ1-3, with D uncertain. The CDR3 covers 14 residues. Trimming left V 2 bases short and J 3 bases short, with 8 bases between. Germline-derived CDR1 and CDR2 are MNHEY and SVGAGI. CDR3 bases: TGTGCCAGCAGTTACATCGGGGTTGGAAACACCATATATTTT. This sequence encodes CASSYIGVGNTIYF.

The chain has TRBV21-1 and TRBJ2-1; the table's D gene call, TRBD2, was not cross checked with the DNA. TRBV21-1 is marked as a pseudogene. CDR3 size: 14 residues. The DNA of the CDR3 is TGTGCCACCTCTTTAGGCGGCGGATACAATGAGCAGTTCTTC. Its translation: CATSLGGGYNEQFF.

V is TRBV21-1 and J is TRBJ2-7; the table's D gene call, TRBD2, was not cross checked with the DNA. TRBV21-1 is a pseudogene. The CDR3 length is 13 residues. CDR3 coding DNA: TGTGCCAGCCGCCGGGGGGGGGCGGGCGAGCAGTACTTC. As protein: CASRRGGAGEQYF.

The rearrangement joins TRBV6-4 to TRBJ2-1; 7 bases line up with TRBD2. The ends lost 2 bases at V and 7 bases at J; junction bases unmatched: 11. CDR1 and CDR2 from the germline V gene are MRHNA and SNTAGT. CDR3 length equals 16 residues. The CDR3 protein is CASSDNAGDFGNEQFF. As DNA, the CDR3 is TGTGCCAGCAGTGACAACGCGGGAGATTTTGGTAATGAGCAGTTCTTC.

V is TRBV5-1 and J is TRBJ2-1; 7 positions agree with TRBD2. Germline V lookup: CDR1 SGHRS, CDR2 YFSETQ. The V segment lost 2 bases and the J segment 7 bases; nucleotides outside the gene matches: 12. This CDR3 comprises 16 residues. The CDR3 spells CASSFPEAGFGNEQFF. In DNA form, the CDR3 reads TGCGCCAGCAGCTTTCCCGAAGCGGGGTTCGGAAATGAGCAGTTCTTC.

This chain connects TRBV10-3 to TRBJ1-1; D gene ambiguous. This CDR3 spans 16 amino acids. The V end was cut by 10 bases, the J end by 1 base, with 22 bases between. CDR1 ENHRY and CDR2 SYGVKD come from the germline V gene. CDR3 sequence: CATRDLGRVPNTEAFF. As DNA, the CDR3 is TGTGCCACCCGGGATCTAGGTCGGGTCCCGAACACTGAAGCTTTCTTT.

V is TRBV11-2 and J is TRBJ1-5; 7 bases are shared with TRBD1. The CDR3 contains 19 residues. The ends lost 1 base at V and 4 bases at J; junction bases unmatched: 16. In germline, CDR1 is SGHAT, CDR2 FQNNGV. The CDR3 DNA sequence: TGTGCCAGCAGCTTAGGCTCCCCTAGGGGGCGGATTTGGAATCAGCCCCAGCATTTT. Translating it yields CASSLGSPRGRIWNQPQHF.

This sequence joins TRBV7-9 and TRBJ1-1; a possible D gene is TRBD1 (5 bases). This CDR3 contains 13 residues. Per germline, CDR1 SEHNR and CDR2 FQNEAQ (reference sequence). V was clipped by 2 bases and J by 3 bases, with 7 bases between them. In DNA, the CDR3 is TGTGCCAGCAGCTTATCCAGGGACACTGAAGCTTTCTTT. Protein: CASSLSRDTEAFF.

A single count supports this clone. The CDR3 nucleotides read TGTGCCAGAAGCCGAGGGGAACTAGCGGGTGAGACAGATACGCAGTATTTT. Amino acids: CARSRGELAGETDTQYF. The chain links TRBV5-3 to TRBJ2-3, with 9 bases lining up with TRBD2. TRBV5-3 is classed as an ORF, of uncertain function. The ends lost 4 bases at V and 3 bases at J; junction bases unmatched: 12. This CDR3 is built from 17 residues.

This CDR3 is CATLQQGPPRNTEAFF. CDR3 bases: TGTGCCACCCTTCAGCAGGGCCCTCCGAGAAACACTGAAGCTTTCTTT. This sequence joins TRBV2 and TRBJ1-1; tentatively, D is TRBD1 (5 bases). V lost 10 bases and J 2 bases, leaving 23 bases between the germline ends. Germline lookup yields CDR1 SNHLY and CDR2 FYNNEI. The CDR3 totals 16 residues.

The chain has TRBV27 and TRBJ2-3; 13 nucleotides match TRBD2. The CDR3 contains 16 residues. V was clipped by 2 bases and J by 4 bases; unmatched bases: 3. Germline V gene lookup returns CDR1 MNHEY and CDR2 SMNVEV (reference sequence). In DNA, the CDR3 is TGTGCCAGCAGTTTAAGGACTAGCGGGAGCTCAGATACGCAGTATTTT. Translating it yields CASSLRTSGSSDTQYF.

The chain combines TRBV7-9 with TRBJ2-5; TRBD1 might be the D (6 bases). The assigned J gene may be wrong: the sequence end matches TRBJ2-7 better. Germline V gene data show CDR1 as SEHNR and CDR2 as FQNEAQ (reference sequence). The CDR3 runs 14 residues. The CDR3 DNA reads as TGTGCCAGCAGCTCCGCCCGGGACACCTACGAGCAGTACTTC. Translation: CASSSARDTYEQYF.

This clone was counted once. The chain employs TRBV7-2 and TRBJ2-5; D remains unclear. V lost 2 bases to trimming and J lost 0 bases, with 7 bases between them. The CDR3 extends over 14 amino acids. The V gene's germline CDR1 is SGHTA and CDR2 FQGNSA. CDR3 nucleotide sequence: TGTGCCAGCAGCTTAAACGGGTACCAAGAGACCCAGTACTTC. It specifies CASSLNGYQETQYF.